What follows are 24 T cell receptor beta chains derived from one specimen sequenced in a study of T-cell reconstitution after alpha-beta-depleted transplantation in children (dated by TCRdb to 2016 to 2017). The library was made by PCR. Sequencing took place on an Illumina HiSeq 2500. TCR library preparation used molecular barcoding, with unique molecular identifiers applied to normalize quantification of the TCRbeta repertoire. TCRdb took the public reads, trimmed them with fastp at Q25, ran MiXCR for clone calling and kept in-frame beta chains. CDR3 protein duplicates are merged, each entry listing the most common genes and DNA. The sample records 500,000 to 650,000 distinct CDR3 sequences, 10% to 15% of which are singletons. Around 2% of the sample is taken by the ten largest. Per the publication, the treatment or condition label means: allogeneic hematopoietic cell transplantation with graft depleted of TCRalphabeta T cells and CD19 B cells.

Sequenced here: PBMCs, mostly from graft donor cells, sampled 360 days after TCRalphabeta/CD19-depleted stem cell transplant. The receptors derive from a male patient younger than 18 who had a stem cell transplant for acute myeloid leukemia, so the T cells may come from the graft donor.

V gene TRBV7-2 combines with J gene TRBJ2-1; either TRBD1 or TRBD2 may fit D (5 bases each). This CDR3 has 15 residues. The V end was cut by 7 bases, the J end by 0 bases, with 13 bases between. CDR1 is SGHTA, CDR2 FQGNSA, per germline. CDR3 sequence (DNA): TGTGCCAGCACTGGGGGTGATAGCTCCTACAATGAGCAGTTCTTC. Its protein product is CASTGGDSSYNEQFF.

V usage is TRBV7-8 and J usage is TRBJ2-6; D not certain. CDR3 size: 14 residues. The V end lost 1 base, the J end lost 4 bases, and 5 bases lay between the germline ends. The V gene's germline CDR1 is SGHVS and CDR2 FQNEAQ. Written as DNA, the CDR3 is TGTGCCAGCAGCTTAGGTCGAGGGGCCAACGTCCTGACTTTC. It is translated as CASSLGRGANVLTF.

CDR3 coding DNA: TGTGCCAGCAGTATAGACGCCCTAGCGGGAGGACGCTACAATGAGCAGTTCTTC. Translation gives CASSIDALAGGRYNEQFF. This chain connects TRBV11-2 to TRBJ2-1, with 11 bases matching TRBD2. The V and J ends lost 6 bases and 3 bases, in that order; junction bases with no gene match: 13. Per germline, CDR1 SGHAT and CDR2 FQNNGV. The CDR3 contains 18 residues. Using reference TRBV11-2 and TRBJ2-1 for the parts outside the CDR3, the full variable domain is EAGVAQSPRYKIIEKRQSVAFWCNPISGHATLYWYQQILGQGPKLLIQFQNNGVVDDSQLPKDRFSAERLKGVDSTLKIQPAKLEDSAVYLCASSIDALAGGRYNEQFFGPGTRLTVL.

The V and J genes are TRBV20-1 and TRBJ2-1; TRBD2 matches 10 bases. With V trimmed by 8 bases and J by 0 bases, 13 bases remained unmatched. This CDR3 has 17 amino acids. Germline V gene data show CDR1 as DFQATT and CDR2 as SNEGSKA (reference sequence). The CDR3 DNA reads as TGCAGTCCCCGGTCTAGCGGGAGTGCGAGCTCCTACAATGAGCAGTTCTTC. As protein: CSPRSSGSASSYNEQFF.

This CDR3 is CASILGLAGTYEQYF. The DNA for the CDR3 is TGTGCCAGTATTCTCGGACTAGCGGGGACCTACGAGCAGTACTTC. V is TRBV19 and J is TRBJ2-7, with TRBD2 identical over 12 bases. Per germline, CDR1 LNHDA and CDR2 SQIVND (reference sequence). This CDR3 comprises 15 residues. Germline trimming cut 7 bases from V and 2 bases from J; bases unmatched to any gene: 6. Drawing the rest from reference TRBV19 and TRBJ2-7, the complete variable domain is DGGITQSPKYLFRKEGQNVTLSCEQNLNHDAMYWYRQDPGQGLRLIYYSQIVNDFQKGDIAEGYSVSREKKESFPLTVTSAQKNPTAFYLCASILGLAGTYEQYFGPGTRLTVT.

The gene calls are TRBV11-3 and TRBJ2-3, with 8 bases that match TRBD1. Germline V gene data show CDR1 as SGHNT and CDR2 as YENEEA. There are 14 residues in the CDR3. V lost 8 bases, J lost 3 bases, and 7 bases stayed unmatched. The CDR3 DNA follows: TGTGCCAGCGGCGACAGGGGAGGAACAGATACGCAGTATTTT. Its protein is CASGDRGGTDTQYF.

This chain joins TRBV4-2 and TRBJ2-7, with D unclear. The CDR3 sequence is 13 residues long. Germline lookup yields CDR1 LGHNA and CDR2 YNFKEQ. V was cut by 3 bases and J by 3 bases, with 9 bases left in between. This chain's CDR3 is CASSHSTYYEQYF. The DNA for the CDR3 is TGTGCCAGCAGCCACTCAACTTACTACGAGCAGTACTTC.

This clonotype occurred once. This chain joins TRBV7-2 and TRBJ1-2, with 8 bases identical to TRBD1. Germline assignment: CDR1 SGHTA and CDR2 FQGNSA. The CDR3 consists of 18 residues. After removal of 0 bases from V and 0 bases from J, the junction contained 9 bases not matched to a gene. For the CDR3, the DNA is TGTGCCAGCAGCTTAGCGGTCATGACAGGGGAAGCTAACTATGGCTACACCTTC. Protein product: CASSLAVMTGEANYGYTF.

This clonotype has only a few counts. V and J are TRBV6-2 or TRBV6-3 and TRBJ1-1; the match to TRBD1 covers 8 bases. Germline V CDR1 and CDR2: MNHEY, SVGEGT. The J segment lost 4 bases and the V segment lost 2 bases, leaving 3 bases of the junction unmatched. This CDR3 is 14 amino acids long. The CDR3 reads CASSYQGQATEAFF. The CDR3 DNA is TGTGCCAGCAGTTACCAGGGACAGGCCACTGAAGCTTTCTTT.

The count of this clonotype is one. This sequence joins TRBV7-2 and TRBJ2-7; TRBD2 matches 8 bases. The CDR3 spans 15 residues. Germline V gene lookup returns CDR1 SGHTA and CDR2 FQGNSA. The V and J ends lost 3 bases and 10 bases, in that order; junction bases with no gene match: 14. The CDR3 region is CASSFINPGRERQYF. In DNA, the CDR3 is TGTGCCAGCAGCTTTATCAACCCCGGGAGGGAACGACAGTACTTC.

Only a few counts were recorded for this clonotype. V and J are TRBV28 and TRBJ2-1, with no clear D. The CDR3 is 15 amino acids. The germline V gene encodes CDR1 MDHEN and CDR2 SYDVKM. Trimming left V 3 bases short and J 2 bases short, with 11 bases between. CDR3 DNA: TGTGCCAGCAGTTTGGTTGGGATTACCTACAATGAGCAGTTCTTC. Translated, it gives CASSLVGITYNEQFF. The full variable domain, completed using reference TRBV28 and TRBJ2-1, is DVKVTQSSRYLVKRTGEKVFLECVQDMDHENMFWYRQDPGLGLRLIYFSYDVKMKEKGDIPEGYSVSREKKERFSLILESASTNQTSMYLCASSLVGITYNEQFFGPGTRLTVL.

The genes are TRBV28 and TRBJ2-3; TRBD2 matches 7 bases. CDR1 and CDR2 (germline): MDHEN, SYDVKM. The trim removed 3 bases at V and 4 bases at J, leaving 16 bases unmatched. There are 18 residues in the CDR3. The CDR3 sequence: CASSFPLNEGGPADTQYF. The DNA for the CDR3 is TGTGCCAGCAGTTTCCCCCTGAATGAGGGAGGGCCCGCAGATACGCAGTATTTT.

The rearrangement joins TRBV24-1 to TRBJ2-2; TRBD1 aligns across 8 bases. CDR3 size: 15 residues. The V segment lost 6 bases and the J segment 1 base; nucleotides outside the gene matches: 3. CDR1 is KGHDR, CDR2 SFDVKD, per germline. CDR3 loop: CATSRDRKNTGELFF. CDR3 in DNA: TGTGCCACCAGTAGGGACAGGAAGAACACCGGGGAGCTGTTTTTT.

This clonotype was recorded a few times. V is TRBV5-1 and J is TRBJ1-5; possible D gene TRBD1, 5 bases. This CDR3 is 17 amino acids long. V shed 0 bases and J shed 0 bases, with 13 bases lying between them. Looked up from germline, CDR1 is SGHRS and CDR2 is YFSETQ. The CDR3 protein is CASSLGLGGDSNQPQHF. Written as DNA, the CDR3 is TGCGCCAGCAGCTTGGGGCTAGGAGGGGATAGCAATCAGCCCCAGCATTTT. Full variable domain (missing parts from reference TRBV5-1 and TRBJ1-5): KAGVTQTPRYLIKTRGQQVTLSCSPISGHRSVSWYQQTPGQGLQFLFEYFSETQRNKGNFPGRFSGRQFSNSRSEMNVSTLELGDSALYLCASSLGLGGDSNQPQHFGDGTRLSIL.

This clonotype was seen many times. This rearrangement joins TRBV29-1 to TRBJ2-1, with a possible D match to TRBD1 (6 bases). Germline lookup yields CDR1 SQVTM and CDR2 ANQGSEA. This CDR3 is 15 amino acids long. The V end was cut by 7 bases, the J end by 4 bases, with 20 bases between. DNA of the CDR3: TGCAGCGCTCTTGTCCCCGGGACAATGTACAATGAGCAGTTCTTC. Amino acids: CSALVPGTMYNEQFF.

The chain is built from TRBV7-2 and TRBJ2-1, with D possibly matching TRBD2 (5 bases). V shed 6 bases and J shed 2 bases, with 17 bases lying between them. The CDR3 covers 16 residues. In germline, CDR1 is SGHTA, CDR2 FQGNSA. CDR3 nucleotides: TGTGCCAGCAGTTCACGGCAGCGGAACACCTACAATGAGCAGTTCTTC. Its translation: CASSSRQRNTYNEQFF.

V and J are TRBV12-3 or TRBV12-4 and TRBJ2-7; 9 nucleotides agree with TRBD1. CDR3 length equals 15 residues. V dropped 2 bases and J dropped 2; count of bases not matched to a gene: 4. As DNA, the CDR3 is TGTGCCAGCAGTTTAAACAGGGGGCGCCCCTACGAGCAGTACTTC. Residues: CASSLNRGRPYEQYF.

As to this clonotype: Here the CDR3 omits its conserved ending phenylalanine or tryptophan, so a read error is the likely source. J is TRBJ2-1 and V is TRBV24-1; 8 positions match TRBD2. Germline CDR1 is KGHDR and CDR2 is SFDVKD. This CDR3 has 18 amino acids. V was pared by 1 base and J by 0 bases, with 7 bases of the junction left unmatched. The CDR3 loop reads CATSDFRGGRSSYNEQFS. CDR3 nucleotide sequence: TGTGCCACCAGTGATTTTCGGGGCGGGAGGAGCTCCTACAATGAGCAGTTCTCC.

This clonotype showed up many times. The chain links TRBV5-1 to TRBJ2-5; 10 nucleotides agree with TRBD2. Germline loops: CDR1 SGHRS, CDR2 YFSETQ. The junction had 3 bases not matched to a gene; V was cut back by 0 bases and J by 4 bases. This CDR3 has 15 amino acids. The CDR3 DNA reads as TGCGCCAGCAGCTTGGCCTCTAGCGGGAGAGAGACCCAGTACTTC. This translates into CASSLASSGRETQYF.

The DNA of the CDR3 is TGTGCCAGCAGCCTACGACTGACCGGGACTACCACCTACGAGCAGTACTTC. This encodes CASSLRLTGTTTYEQYF. J is TRBJ2-7 and V is TRBV14, with TRBD2 identical over 7 bases. J gave up 2 bases and V 4 bases, and 14 bases lay outside the gene matches. Germline V CDR1 and CDR2: SGHDN, FVKESK. CDR3 length equals 17 residues.

With respect to this clonotype: Given a much more abundant clone one base away, this may be a read error. The chain employs TRBV27 and TRBJ2-3; possible D gene TRBD2, 5 bases. V gave up 4 bases and J gave up 1 base, with 15 bases separating them. This CDR3 region has 16 residues. CDR1 is MNHEY and CDR2 is SMNVEV in the germline V gene (reference sequence). This CDR3 is CASSSTRVLCTDTQYF. The CDR3 DNA reads as TGTGCCAGCAGTTCCACGCGGGTTTTATGCACAGATACGCAGTATTTT.

This clonotype was seen a handful of times. This chain joins TRBV29-1 and TRBJ2-2; the D gene is possibly TRBD2 (6 bases). V gave up 4 bases and J gave up 7 bases, with 16 bases separating them. Germline loops: CDR1 SQVTM, CDR2 ANQGSEA. CDR3 size: 14 residues. CDR3 nucleotide sequence: TGCAGCGTTGTACTACTAGCTAAGATCGGGGAGCTGTTTTTT. Its translation is CSVVLLAKIGELFF.

This chain connects TRBV29-1 to TRBJ1-5, with a possible D match to TRBD1 (6 bases). The germline V and J ends were trimmed by 4 bases and 2 bases, with 12 bases remaining between them. The CDR3 has 14 residues. Germline V gives CDR1 SQVTM, CDR2 ANQGSEA. CDR3 in DNA: TGCAGCGTTGTACAGGGAGGAGGCAATCAGCCCCAGCATTTT. Its protein product is CSVVQGGGNQPQHF.

The rearrangement joins TRBV25-1 to TRBJ2-3; TRBD2 matches at 15 bases. CDR1 is MGHDK and CDR2 is SYGVNS in the germline V gene. The J segment lost 5 bases and the V segment lost 3 bases, leaving 12 bases of the junction unmatched. The CDR3 covers 19 residues. As DNA, the CDR3 is TGTGCCAGCAGTGAGGGGACTAGCGGGAGGCCCAGATTCAAAGATACGCAGTATTTT. It translates to CASSEGTSGRPRFKDTQYF.